A single sample gave rise to the 6 T cell receptor beta chains below, sequenced in a study of B cell selection in AIRE deficiency. CD4+CD127+ cells were sorted as the conventional CD4 T cells. Produced via immunoSEQ multiplex PCR; TCRdb's table is partial and in-frame only. This table has some 25,000 clones, around 95% appearing once. Sequencing used CD4+CD127+ conventional T cells sorted from PBMCs. These receptors all stem from a human donor in good health.

This chain links TRBV11-2 with TRBJ2-1; 7 bases agree with TRBD2. The CDR3 runs to 16 residues. CDR1 and CDR2 from the germline V gene are SGHAT and FQNNGV. V dropped 1 base and J dropped 8; count of bases not matched to a gene: 11. CDR3 nucleotide sequence: TGTGCCAGCAGCTTAGGGTTTGGCTTAGCGGGCGATGAGCAGTTCTTC. Translation gives CASSLGFGLAGDEQFF.

The genes are TRBV6-5 and TRBJ2-7, with D possibly matching TRBD1 (5 bases). The V and J ends lost 2 bases and 5 bases respectively, with 10 bases between them. In germline, CDR1 is MNHEY, CDR2 SVGAGI. The CDR3 contains 13 residues. CDR3 sequence (DNA): TGTGCCAGCAGTTACCAGGGTCCGGACGAGCAGTACTTC. This translates into CASSYQGPDEQYF.

The chain couples TRBV6-1 to TRBJ1-1; no firm D call. V was shortened by 6 bases and J by 1 base, with 9 bases between the two germline ends. CDR1 is MNHNS and CDR2 is SASEGT in the germline V gene. The CDR3 is made up of 13 amino acids. The chain's CDR3 is CASSLGQNTEAFF. The CDR3 region has the DNA TGTGCCAGCAGCCTAGGTCAGAACACTGAAGCTTTCTTT.

The J gene is TRBJ1-1, the V gene TRBV19; D is perhaps TRBD1 (5 bases). This CDR3 contains 16 residues. Germline-derived CDR1 and CDR2 are LNHDA and SQIVND (reference sequence). Trimming left V 4 bases short and J 2 bases short, with 17 bases between. CDR3 DNA sequence: TGTGCCAGTAGTAGGCCAGGAGGGGCTTCAAACACTGAAGCTTTCTTT. This sequence encodes CASSRPGGASNTEAFF.

The J gene is TRBJ2-7, the V gene TRBV11-2; 7 nucleotides align to TRBD1. Germline V gives CDR1 SGHAT, CDR2 FQNNGV. The V gene end was trimmed by 5 bases and the J gene end by 1 base; junction bases not matched to a gene: 8. CDR3 length: 15 residues. The CDR3 region has the DNA TGTGCCAGCAGCCCCACCGGGACAGTTTCCTACGAGCAGTACTTC. This translates into CASSPTGTVSYEQYF. The full variable domain, in which reference TRBV11-2 and TRBJ2-7 provide the parts outside the CDR3, is EAGVAQSPRYKIIEKRQSVAFWCNPISGHATLYWYQQILGQGPKLLIQFQNNGVVDDSQLPKDRFSAERLKGVDSTLKIQPAKLEDSAVYLCASSPTGTVSYEQYFGPGTRLTVT.

The CDR3 here is CASSLGRDSSYEQYF. CDR3 nucleotide sequence: TGTGCCAGCAGCTTAGGCCGGGACTCTAGCTACGAGCAGTACTTC. V is TRBV11-2 and J is TRBJ2-7, with D tentatively TRBD2 (6 bases). Per germline, CDR1 SGHAT and CDR2 FQNNGV. CDR3 length equals 15 residues. Trimming shortened V by 1 base and J by 3 bases, and 13 bases separated the two germline ends.